This T cell receptor beta chain emerged from a study of shared clonotypes between healthy human individuals. Findings and limits, study-wide: A generally larger estimated richness was seen in naive subsets than in memory subsets.

In its sample, this clone was seen once. Antigen unknown. Sequenced by immunoSEQ multiplex PCR; TCRdb stores in-frame clones only, minus some. This table holds 800,000 or so clones, just over 95% found once. This CDR3 region has 16 residues. V was shortened by 6 bases and J by 4 bases, with 19 bases between the two germline ends. Germline V lookup: CDR1 SNHLY, CDR2 FYNNEI. CD8 cells classed as naive were CD45RO-negative and positively selected for CCR7, excluding terminally differentiated effector memory CD45RA+ cells. Healthy adults negative for HIV, lacking recent acute infections or vaccinations, served as donors.

The TCR comes from a man in his thirties or forties in good health. The gene calls are TRBV2 and TRBJ1-5, with D perhaps matching TRBD1 (5 bases). Sequenced: naive CD8+ T cells sorted from blood. The CDR3 protein is CASSPKVGRDNQPQHF. In DNA, the CDR3 is TGTGCCAGCAGCCCCAAAGTCGGCAGGGATAATCAGCCCCAGCATTTT.